This TCR beta chain emerged from a study of sequential checkpoint blockade in melanoma. Study-wide context: Arm A got nivolumab then ipilimumab; arm B the reverse, 1:1.

Indicated treatment: randomized to nivolumab then ipilimumab (arm A) or the reverse (arm B). Sorted cells were live CD3+CD8+, lacking CD19 and CD56, from PBMCs. The method was immunoSEQ multiplex PCR; TCRdb's version includes in-frame clones alone and lacks a portion of them. The repertoire has approximately 20,000 clones, around 67% of them found once; the top ten carry about a fifth. This CDR3 comprises 15 residues. Between the trimmed V and J ends, which lost 6 bases and 0 bases, there was a span of 12 bases. Looked up from germline, CDR1 is LNHDA and CDR2 is SQIVND (reference sequence). This clone was observed a single time.

The TCR comes from a human donor with melanoma. The V call is TRBV19, the J call TRBJ1-5, with D possibly matching TRBD1 (5 bases). The material sequenced was CD8+ T cells sorted from blood (inferred from file names), taken from a patient given nivolumab and ipilimumab in sequence. CDR3 loop: CASSPSRDSNQPQHF. The CDR3 DNA reads TGTGCCAGTAGCCCCTCCAGGGATAGCAATCAGCCCCAGCATTTT. The variable domain in full, with the rest retrieved from reference TRBV19 and TRBJ1-5, is DGGITQSPKYLFRKEGQNVTLSCEQNLNHDAMYWYRQDPGQGLRLIYYSQIVNDFQKGDIAEGYSVSREKKESFPLTVTSAQKNPTAFYLCASSPSRDSNQPQHFGDGTRLSIL.